The clone carrying this TCR beta chain has more than one count but fewer than ten. This sample was taken from a study of cytomegalovirus exposure and HLA in healthy donors. With 60 Vbeta and 13 Jbeta primers, the PCR was carried out. Sequencing used immunoSEQ multiplex PCR; TCRdb keeps in-frame clones, though not all of them. The table has 150,000 to 200,000 clones, over 70% seen once. The V gene's germline CDR1 is MNHEY and CDR2 SVGAGI. CDR3 length: 13 residues. V was trimmed by 5 bases and J by 10 bases, leaving 12 bases between them. The genes are TRBV6-5 and TRBJ1-6; D ambiguous. The TCR comes from a male donor in good health and CMV-seropositive. The sample taken for sequencing was PBMCs. DNA of the CDR3: TGTGCCAGCAGTCCGGCCGGGGTCTCACCCCTCCACTTT. This codes for CASSPAGVSPLHF.